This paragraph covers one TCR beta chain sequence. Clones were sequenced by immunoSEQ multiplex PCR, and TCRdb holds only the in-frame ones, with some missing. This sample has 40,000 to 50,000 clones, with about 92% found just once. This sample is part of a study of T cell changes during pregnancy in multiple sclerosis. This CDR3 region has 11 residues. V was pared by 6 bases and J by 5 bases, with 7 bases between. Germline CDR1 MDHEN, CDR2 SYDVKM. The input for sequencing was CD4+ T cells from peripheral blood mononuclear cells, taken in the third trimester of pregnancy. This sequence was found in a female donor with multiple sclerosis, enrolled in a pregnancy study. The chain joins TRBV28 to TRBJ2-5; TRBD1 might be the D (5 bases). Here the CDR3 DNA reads TGTGCCAGCAGCCACAGGGAGACCCAGTACTTC. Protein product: CASSHRETQYF.